A single sample gave rise to the 28 T cell receptor beta chains below, sequenced in a study of blood T cells in healthy people across ages. Using a J-beta primer mix together with a sample-barcoded 5' primer, a second PCR was run for about 6 to 11 cycles. TCRdb recomputed calls from the 5' RACE reads with MiXCR, one row per CDR3 protein. The sample lists 1.5 million to 2 million distinct CDR3 sequences; about 49% were seen once. Specimen: blood. The origin of the receptors is a woman in her 40s in good health.

As DNA, the CDR3 is TGTGCCAGCAGCTTAAGTGAAAGTCAGCCCCAGCATTTT. The encoded protein is CASSLSESQPQHF. The genes are TRBV7-9 and TRBJ1-5, with D unresolved. With 2 bases removed from V and 6 bases from J, the gap between germline ends came to 8 bases. This CDR3 is built from 13 residues. Germline-derived CDR1 and CDR2 are SEHNR and FQNEAQ (reference sequence).

This clonotype was detected only a few times. The chain links TRBV4-2 to TRBJ2-1; D gene uncertain. Germline values: CDR1 LGHNA, CDR2 YNFKEQ. This CDR3 is built from 16 residues. V lost 0 bases to trimming and J lost 2 bases, with 11 bases between them. CDR3 DNA: TGTGCCAGCAGCCAAGAGTGGGCAGGCACCTACAATGAGCAGTTCTTC. This gives the protein CASSQEWAGTYNEQFF.

The rearrangement uses TRBV7-2 and TRBJ2-1, with D perhaps TRBD2 (5 bases). The J call may be wrong; the DNA end is better matched by TRBJ2-7. Germline V gives CDR1 SGHTA, CDR2 FQGNSA. The CDR3 runs to 14 residues. The CDR3 bases are TGTGCCAGCGCACCGGGCCTAGACTACAATGAGCAGTACTTC. Protein product: CASAPGLDYNEQYF.

This chain's CDR3 is CASSRSGQGLYGYTF. CDR3 sequence (DNA): TGTGCCAGCAGCCGCTCGGGACAGGGATTATATGGCTACACCTTC. The chain joins TRBV3-1 to TRBJ1-2, with TRBD1 matching 9 bases. The germline CDR1 and CDR2 sequences are LGHDT and YNNKEL (reference sequence). Trimming removed 4 bases from V and 5 bases from J; junction bases left unmatched: 8. This CDR3 has 15 amino acids.

The V gene is TRBV5-1, the J gene TRBJ1-2; D gene uncertain. Germline values: CDR1 SGHRS, CDR2 YFSETQ. CDR3 length equals 14 residues. V gave up 5 bases and J gave up 5 bases, with 16 bases separating them. This CDR3 reads CASRPQRTGYGYTF. The CDR3, as DNA: TGCGCCAGCAGACCACAGAGAACGGGGTATGGCTACACCTTC.

About this clonotype itself: The junction departs from germline at one end; a sequencing error may be responsible. The chain employs TRBV5-1 and TRBJ2-5; D uncertain. Germline values: CDR1 SGHRS, CDR2 YFSETQ. The CDR3 consists of 14 residues. DNA of the CDR3: TGCGCCAGCAGACCCTACTCCGTGCAAGAAACCCAGTACTTC. It is translated as CASRPYSVQETQYF.

The chain carries TRBV5-4 and TRBJ2-3, with D possibly being TRBD1 (6 bases). The CDR3 length is 14 residues. The V end lost 5 bases, the J end lost 2 bases, and 12 bases lay between the germline ends. Germline V gene data show CDR1 as SGHNT and CDR2 as YYREEE (reference sequence). CDR3 loop: CASRSGQSTDTQYF. CDR3 nucleotides: TGTGCCAGCAGGTCGGGACAATCCACAGATACGCAGTATTTT.

The V and J genes are TRBV27 and TRBJ1-2, with D unresolved. CDR1 is MNHEY, CDR2 SMNVEV, per germline (reference sequence). V was shortened by 5 bases and J by 4 bases, with 14 bases between the two germline ends. This CDR3 spans 14 amino acids. Here the CDR3 DNA reads TGTGCCAGCAGTAATGCGGGTTTCGTCTATGGCTACACCTTC. This codes for CASSNAGFVYGYTF.

The CDR3: CASSLSEDRAYNSPLHF. The CDR3 DNA reads as TGTGCCAGCAGTTTATCGGAAGACCGGGCCTATAATTCACCCCTCCACTTT. V and J are TRBV27 and TRBJ1-6; D is unclear. Germline V gives CDR1 MNHEY, CDR2 SMNVEV (reference sequence). The V gene lost 0 bases and the J gene lost 2 bases, with 11 bases spanning the gap. This CDR3 has 17 amino acids.

V is TRBV20-1 and J is TRBJ2-1; D is undetermined. Between the trimmed V and J ends, which lost 5 bases and 0 bases, there was a span of 14 bases. The CDR3 totals 15 residues. Germline CDR1 reads DFQATT; CDR2 reads SNEGSKA (reference sequence). The CDR3 DNA reads TGCAGTGCTGGGAATTATCTCTCCTCCTACAATGAGCAGTTCTTC. Protein: CSAGNYLSSYNEQFF.

The table lists this clonotype with a few counts. V usage is TRBV4-3 and J usage is TRBJ1-2, with 12 bases aligning to TRBD1. The germline V gene encodes CDR1 LGHNA and CDR2 YSLEER. Germline trimming cut 5 bases from V and 6 bases from J; bases unmatched to any gene: 10. The CDR3 has 16 amino acids. The CDR3 DNA sequence: TGCGCCAGCAGCACTCGACCGGGACAGGGGGCTGATGGCTACACCTTC. Translated, it gives CASSTRPGQGADGYTF.

The genes are TRBV29-1 and TRBJ1-2, with TRBD1 identical over 7 bases. Germline-derived CDR1 and CDR2 are SQVTM and ANQGSEA. Losses at the gene ends were 5 bases for V and 2 bases for J; bases not matched to a gene: 17. The CDR3 runs 17 residues. CDR3 nucleotides: TGCAGCGTTTGGTCGATCTCAACCAGGGGACAGAACTATGGCTACACCTTC. Its translation: CSVWSISTRGQNYGYTF.

This sequence joins TRBV20-1 and TRBJ2-4; D could derive from TRBD1 or TRBD2 (6 bases each). The J call is in doubt because the DNA end fits TRBJ2-5 better. CDR1 and CDR2 (germline): DFQATT, SNEGSKA (reference sequence). The CDR3 is 15 residues long. The CDR3 DNA follows: TGCAGTGCTAGTTTGGGGGGCCTTCCCGGGGAGACCCAGTACTTC. Its protein product is CSASLGGLPGETQYF.

The chain links TRBV10-1 to TRBJ2-1; the D gene is possibly TRBD2 (6 bases). Trimming stripped 4 bases from V and 7 bases from J, with 20 bases between. The CDR3 runs 16 residues. Per the germline V gene, CDR1 is WNHNN and CDR2 is SYGVQD (reference sequence). The CDR3 nucleotides read TGCGCCAGCAGTGCGATTGCGGGGTTCTTGCAAAATGAGCAGTTCTTC. Amino acid sequence: CASSAIAGFLQNEQFF.

A single count supports this clonotype. This chain joins TRBV24-1 and TRBJ2-6; the D gene is possibly TRBD1 (6 bases). The CDR3 extends over 16 amino acids. From germline, CDR1 is KGHDR and CDR2 SFDVKD. The V end was cut by 5 bases, the J end by 4 bases, with 14 bases between. CDR3 nucleotide sequence: TGTGCCACCAGTGGGCAGGGGCTCTCCGGGGCCAACGTCCTGACTTTC. This codes for CATSGQGLSGANVLTF.

The chain combines TRBV20-1 with TRBJ2-1, with no clear D. Germline V lookup: CDR1 DFQATT, CDR2 SNEGSKA (reference sequence). V was clipped by 6 bases and J by 9 bases, with 9 bases between them. The CDR3 is 10 residues long. CDR3 amino acids: CSARLAEQFF. CDR3 coding DNA: TGCAGTGCGCGACTCGCTGAGCAGTTCTTC.

V gene TRBV29-1 combines with J gene TRBJ2-1, with D tentatively TRBD2 (6 bases). Between the trimmed V and J ends, which lost 7 bases and 7 bases, there was a span of 23 bases. Looked up from germline, CDR1 is SQVTM and CDR2 is ANQGSEA. The CDR3 consists of 15 residues. CDR3 in amino acids: CSAASGDFLQNEQFF. DNA for the CDR3: TGCAGCGCTGCATCGGGAGACTTCCTTCAAAATGAGCAGTTCTTC.

The chain combines TRBV25-1 with TRBJ1-6; the D is unclear. The CDR3 runs to 16 residues. Germline-derived CDR1 and CDR2 are MGHDK and SYGVNS. Trimming pared 3 bases from V and 0 bases from J, leaving 9 bases between. For the CDR3, the DNA is TGTGCCAGCAGTGACGAGGACGGCTCCTATAATTCACCCCTCCACTTT. As protein: CASSDEDGSYNSPLHF.

The rearrangement uses TRBV7-2 and TRBJ2-5, with a possible D match to TRBD2 (6 bases). Deletions cut 11 bases from V and 10 bases from J, with 23 bases between. The CDR3 loop spans 13 amino acids. Germline V gene sequence: CDR1 SGHTA, CDR2 FQGNSA. CDR3 loop: CADGGGGSELQYF. The CDR3 nucleotides are TGTGCCGACGGGGGTGGAGGGAGCGAGCTCCAGTACTTC.

This clonotype was found a few times. The chain carries TRBV5-4 and TRBJ2-7; TRBD1 matches at 8 bases. This CDR3 is 14 amino acids long. Germline V gene sequence: CDR1 SGHNT, CDR2 YYREEE (reference sequence). Unmatched junction bases numbered 5, after V lost 4 bases and J lost 2 bases. The CDR3 bases are TGTGCCAGCAGCATATGGGACAGGACCTACGAGCAGTACTTC. Its protein product is CASSIWDRTYEQYF.

To note about this clonotype: This sequence may be a read error, since a much larger clone differs from it by one base. This chain joins TRBV29-1 and TRBJ2-5, with D unresolved. Trimming pared 5 bases from V and 4 bases from J, leaving 11 bases between. CDR3 length equals 12 residues. CDR1 and CDR2 (germline): SQVTM, ANQGSEA. CDR3 sequence: CSVIKGRETQYF. In DNA, the CDR3 is TGCAGCGTTATAAAGGGTAGAGAGACCCAGTACTTC.

This clonotype has just a few counts. V gene TRBV12-3 or TRBV12-4 combines with J gene TRBJ2-1; either TRBD1 or TRBD2 may fit D (5 bases each). The CDR3 totals 15 residues. V was cut by 11 bases and J by 4 bases, with 21 bases left in between. CDR3: CAPCTGRRIYNEQFF. In nucleotides, the CDR3 is TGTGCCCCCTGCACGGGGCGGAGAATTTACAATGAGCAGTTCTTC.

This clonotype was observed a few times. V is TRBV4-1 and J is TRBJ2-3, with 16 bases lining up with TRBD2. Germline V gives CDR1 MGHRA, CDR2 YSYEKL. With V trimmed by 4 bases and J by 10 bases, 8 bases remained unmatched. CDR3 size: 16 residues. CDR3 region: CASSPAGTSGGAPQYF. The CDR3, as DNA: TGCGCCAGCAGCCCCGCCGGGACTAGCGGGGGGGCACCGCAGTATTTT.

The chain combines TRBV29-1 with TRBJ2-2; TRBD1 is a possible D gene (6 bases). The V end was cut by 6 bases, the J end by 4 bases, with 21 bases between. This CDR3 contains 16 residues. CDR1 and CDR2 from the germline V gene are SQVTM and ANQGSEA. CDR3 sequence: CSVMNMGTPGTGELFF. The CDR3 bases are TGCAGCGTGATGAATATGGGGACACCCGGCACCGGGGAGCTGTTTTTT.

At least ten counts were recorded for this clonotype. The chain carries TRBV10-3 and TRBJ2-6, with D perhaps given as TRBD1 or TRBD2 (5 bases each). Germline CDR1 is ENHRY and CDR2 is SYGVKD. Trimming pared 3 bases from V and 0 bases from J, leaving 15 bases between. The CDR3 is 18 residues long. The CDR3 sequence: CAISDRDPSISGANVLTF. Written as DNA, the CDR3 is TGTGCCATCAGTGACCGGGACCCCTCTATCTCTGGGGCCAACGTCCTGACTTTC.

The chain uses TRBV5-1 and TRBJ2-6, with 9 nucleotides matching TRBD1. Germline V CDR1 and CDR2: SGHRS, YFSETQ. The CDR3 has 18 residues. The ends lost 2 bases at V and 0 bases at J; junction bases unmatched: 6. The chain's CDR3 is CASSFDRGTFSGANVLTF. CDR3 DNA: TGCGCCAGCAGCTTCGACAGGGGGACCTTCTCTGGGGCCAACGTCCTGACTTTC.

The table lists this clonotype with a few counts. This chain joins TRBV11-2 and TRBJ1-4, with TRBD1 identical over 9 bases. Germline V gives CDR1 SGHAT, CDR2 FQNNGV. The CDR3 runs 15 residues. V lost 5 bases to trimming and J lost 2 bases; unmatched junction nucleotides: 3. This CDR3 is CASSLDRGTNEKLFF. The CDR3 DNA follows: TGTGCCAGCAGCCTCGACAGGGGGACTAATGAAAAACTGTTTTTT.

The chain has TRBV7-3 and TRBJ2-1; 8 bases map to TRBD2. Germline assignment: CDR1 SGHTA and CDR2 FQGTGA. The CDR3 loop spans 15 amino acids. Trimming cost V 5 bases and J 6 bases; bases outside gene matches: 9. CDR3 in amino acids: CASSLSGGSTNEQFF. CDR3 bases: TGTGCCAGCAGCCTAAGCGGGGGATCAACCAATGAGCAGTTCTTC.